The 29 T cell receptor beta chains given below trace back to one sample, sequenced in a study of tissue T cells after allogeneic stem cell transplantation (dated by TCRdb to between 2020 and 2023). To prepare the library, the immunoSEQ multiplex PCR assay was applied. In TCRdb, the immuneACCESS table is reduced to in-frame sequences with V and J assigned. These tables do not hold every clone; where another copy was compared, an unresolved V gene accounts for under half, and the others remain unexplained. This sample has about 43,000 clones in its table, and around nine tenths of those were observed once. The ten most abundant clones make up around 3.8% of the sample. Reading the label with the study, this specimen's time point is: recipient (host-origin) PBMCs collected before allo-HCT. This specimen was blood, taken before transplantation. These receptor sequences come from a woman aged 40-70 years who later had graft-versus-host disease after an allogeneic stem cell transplant.

V is TRBV27 and J is TRBJ2-3, with TRBD2 matching over 14 bases. The CDR3 spans 15 residues. V lost 6 bases and J lost 5; bases outside the gene matches: 4. Germline V gene data show CDR1 as MNHEY and CDR2 as SMNVEV (reference sequence). The CDR3 loop is CASRGLAGVLDTQYF. The CDR3, as DNA: TGTGCCAGCAGGGGACTAGCGGGAGTTTTAGATACGCAGTATTTT.

The gene calls are TRBV5-1 and TRBJ2-7, with 9 positions matching TRBD2. V was pared by 4 bases and J by 3 bases, with 8 bases of the junction left unmatched. This CDR3 has 15 residues. Germline V gene lookup returns CDR1 SGHRS and CDR2 YFSETQ. This CDR3 is CASSEIAGAYYEQYF. In DNA form, the CDR3 reads TGCGCCAGCAGCGAGATAGCGGGAGCTTACTACGAGCAGTACTTC.

This chain uses TRBV28 with TRBJ1-1; D is ambiguous. Germline values: CDR1 MDHEN, CDR2 SYDVKM. Deletions cut 4 bases from V and 4 bases from J, with 10 bases between. CDR3 length equals 13 residues. The chain's CDR3 is CASSSPGGTEAFF. DNA for the CDR3: TGTGCCAGCAGTTCCCCGGGTGGCACTGAAGCTTTCTTT. The whole variable domain, remainder taken from reference TRBV28 and TRBJ1-1, is DVKVTQSSRYLVKRTGEKVFLECVQDMDHENMFWYRQDPGLGLRLIYFSYDVKMKEKGDIPEGYSVSREKKERFSLILESASTNQTSMYLCASSSPGGTEAFFGQGTRLTVV.

The chain links TRBV6-1 to TRBJ2-1; D gene ambiguous. CDR3 length: 15 residues. CDR1 and CDR2 from the germline V gene are MNHNS and SASEGT. Trimming left V 2 bases short and J 6 bases short, with 14 bases between. The CDR3 here is CASSESGFRVNEQFF. DNA for the CDR3: TGTGCCAGCAGTGAATCAGGATTTAGGGTCAATGAGCAGTTCTTC.

This chain joins TRBV2 and TRBJ2-5; possibly TRBD2 for D (6 bases). The ends were cut back, 6 bases at V and 13 bases at J, with 15 bases in the middle. The CDR3 totals 11 residues. From germline, CDR1 is SNHLY and CDR2 FYNNEI. The DNA for the CDR3 is TGTGCCAGCAGGGAGGGGCCGGCCTGGTACTTC. Encoded protein: CASREGPAWYF.

This chain connects TRBV7-9 to TRBJ2-1, with D perhaps matching TRBD2 (6 bases). The CDR3 loop spans 13 amino acids. Per the germline V gene, CDR1 is SEHNR and CDR2 is FQNEAQ (reference sequence). Trimming left V 1 base short and J 9 bases short, with 10 bases between. The CDR3 reads CASSLGTTTEQFF. CDR3 sequence (DNA): TGTGCCAGCAGCTTAGGGACTACAACTGAGCAGTTCTTC. The whole variable domain, remainder taken from reference TRBV7-9 and TRBJ2-1, is DTGVSQNPRHKITKRGQNVTFRCDPISEHNRLYWYRQTLGQGPEFLTYFQNEAQLEKSRLLSDRFSAERPKGSFSTLEIQRTEQGDSAMYLCASSLGTTTEQFFGPGTRLTVL.

The V and J genes are TRBV10-1 and TRBJ1-5; 7 bases line up with TRBD1. Unmatched junction bases numbered 3, after V lost 6 bases and J lost 4 bases. CDR1 WNHNN and CDR2 SYGVQD come from the germline V gene (reference sequence). The CDR3 spans 13 residues. The CDR3 sequence is CASSQQGNQPQHF. Written as DNA, the CDR3 is TGCGCCAGCAGCCAACAGGGGAATCAGCCCCAGCATTTT.

The DNA of the CDR3 is TGTGCCAGCAGTTCCAAGGGGTTGGGACAGCCCCAGCATTTT. Protein product: CASSSKGLGQPQHF. This chain links TRBV28 with TRBJ1-5; tentatively, D is TRBD1 (5 bases). This CDR3 is built from 14 residues. Germline V gene sequence: CDR1 MDHEN, CDR2 SYDVKM. V was pared by 4 bases and J by 7 bases, with 14 bases between.

The V gene is TRBV6-5, the J gene TRBJ1-1; perhaps TRBD1 as D (5 bases). V lost 1 base, J lost 2 bases, and 14 bases lay in between. This CDR3 has 16 residues. Germline V CDR1 and CDR2: MNHEY, SVGAGI. DNA of the CDR3: TGTGCCAGCAGTTACTTGGGGGGTACGAAAAACACTGAAGCTTTCTTT. Amino acid sequence: CASSYLGGTKNTEAFF.

This chain joins TRBV7-9 and TRBJ2-2, with 10 nucleotides matching TRBD1. CDR1 and CDR2 (germline): SEHNR, FQNEAQ (reference sequence). V gave up 5 bases and J gave up 6 bases; unmatched junction bases: 15. There are 18 residues in the CDR3. CDR3 sequence: CASSGGTWGQGRPGELFF. The CDR3 DNA reads TGTGCCAGCAGCGGAGGGACCTGGGGACAGGGGAGGCCCGGGGAGCTGTTTTTT.

The chain uses TRBV7-9 and TRBJ2-1, with TRBD2 matching 7 bases. The CDR3 sequence is 15 residues long. CDR1 is SEHNR, CDR2 FQNEAQ, per germline (reference sequence). J was trimmed by 1 base and V by 3 bases; bases with no gene match: 3. The CDR3 spells CASSLRERSYNEQFF. The CDR3 nucleotides read TGTGCCAGCAGCTTGCGGGAGCGGTCCTACAATGAGCAGTTCTTC.

J is TRBJ2-7 and V is TRBV11-2, with D possibly TRBD1 on 6 matching bases. Trimming pared 6 bases from V and 2 bases from J, leaving 20 bases between. The CDR3 loop spans 16 amino acids. Germline V gene data show CDR1 as SGHAT and CDR2 as FQNNGV. Written as DNA, the CDR3 is TGTGCCAGCAGTTTCGTCTTAGGGACATTCACCTACGAGCAGTACTTC. Protein product: CASSFVLGTFTYEQYF.

The table lists this clone with a few counts. The CDR3 DNA reads TGCGCCAGCAGCCAAGTCGGGACAGACGCCGGGGAGCTGTTTTTT. Its protein is CASSQVGTDAGELFF. This chain connects TRBV4-1 to TRBJ2-2; 7 nucleotides line up with TRBD1. V was pared by 1 base and J by 6 bases, with 5 bases of the junction left unmatched. The CDR3 has 15 amino acids. Per germline, CDR1 MGHRA and CDR2 YSYEKL.

The V call is TRBV28, the J call TRBJ1-4, with D maybe TRBD1 (5 bases). V was shortened by 5 bases and J by 7 bases, with 17 bases between the two germline ends. This CDR3 spans 15 amino acids. Germline-derived CDR1 and CDR2 are MDHEN and SYDVKM. The DNA for the CDR3 is TGTGCCAGCAGTCCCGCCGGGGGATGGGGTGAAAAACTGTTTTTT. Translation gives CASSPAGGWGEKLFF.

V is TRBV5-1 and J is TRBJ2-7; D tentatively fits TRBD1 or TRBD2 (5 bases each). The CDR3 is made up of 16 amino acids. V gave up 0 bases and J gave up 3 bases, with 16 bases separating them. CDR1 is SGHRS, CDR2 YFSETQ, per germline. Here the CDR3 DNA reads TGCGCCAGCAGCTTGGCTGGGACGGCGGACCTCTACGAGCAGTACTTC. Its protein product is CASSLAGTADLYEQYF.

The rearrangement uses TRBV5-6 and TRBJ2-7, with 8 bases that match TRBD2. The CDR3 has 15 residues. From germline, CDR1 is SGHDT and CDR2 YYEEEE. Losses at the gene ends were 4 bases for V and 2 bases for J; bases not matched to a gene: 8. Here the CDR3 DNA reads TGTGCCAGCAGCCCACCCGGGACTAGGGCCTACGAGCAGTACTTC. Translation: CASSPPGTRAYEQYF.

This clone was observed a single time. The chain carries TRBV5-1 and TRBJ2-2; 12 nucleotides align to TRBD2. This CDR3 spans 16 amino acids. V shed 0 bases and J 6 bases; nucleotides not matched to a gene: 3. The germline V gene encodes CDR1 SGHRS and CDR2 YFSETQ. The CDR3 coding sequence is TGCGCCAGCAGCTTGGAGCTAGCGGGAGGGGCCGGGGAGCTGTTTTTT. Protein sequence: CASSLELAGGAGELFF. The entire variable domain, with the rest obtained from reference TRBV5-1 and TRBJ2-2, is as follows: KAGVTQTPRYLIKTRGQQVTLSCSPISGHRSVSWYQQTPGQGLQFLFEYFSETQRNKGNFPGRFSGRQFSNSRSEMNVSTLELGDSALYLCASSLELAGGAGELFFGEGSRLTVL.

Here the CDR3 reads CASTPSLLTYEQYF. CDR3 nucleotides: TGTGCCAGCACTCCTTCACTCCTTACCTACGAGCAGTACTTC. The chain employs TRBV11-2 and TRBJ2-7; D call uncertain. CDR1 is SGHAT and CDR2 is FQNNGV in the germline V gene. Trimming shortened V by 7 bases and J by 2 bases, and 15 bases separated the two germline ends. The CDR3 totals 14 residues.

The chain combines TRBV5-1 with TRBJ1-1; no firm D call. CDR1 is SGHRS, CDR2 YFSETQ, per germline. The CDR3 spans 15 residues. The ends were cut back, 0 bases at V and 0 bases at J, with 9 bases in the middle. CDR3 sequence: CASSLGGNMNTEAFF. CDR3 in DNA: TGCGCCAGCAGCTTGGGTGGGAACATGAACACTGAAGCTTTCTTT. Full variable domain (outside the CDR3, taken from reference TRBV5-1 and TRBJ1-1): KAGVTQTPRYLIKTRGQQVTLSCSPISGHRSVSWYQQTPGQGLQFLFEYFSETQRNKGNFPGRFSGRQFSNSRSEMNVSTLELGDSALYLCASSLGGNMNTEAFFGQGTRLTVV.

CDR3 protein: CASSLRGQLSYNEQFF. DNA of the CDR3: TGTGCCAGCAGCTTGAGGGGCCAACTCTCCTACAATGAGCAGTTCTTC. The J gene is TRBJ2-1, the V gene TRBV5-6; D possibly corresponds to TRBD1 (5 bases). Germline loops: CDR1 SGHDT, CDR2 YYEEEE. Trimming cost V 1 base and J 0 bases, with 11 bases left between them. The CDR3 is 16 amino acids.

The chain joins TRBV29-1 to TRBJ2-2; 9 nucleotides match TRBD1. V lost 7 bases to trimming and J lost 6 bases; unmatched junction nucleotides: 6. Germline V gene sequence: CDR1 SQVTM, CDR2 ANQGSEA. The CDR3 contains 13 residues. The CDR3 region has the DNA TGCAGCGCCGACAGGACAGGGGCCGGGGAGCTGTTTTTT. This translates into CSADRTGAGELFF.

The genes are TRBV9 and TRBJ1-4; D perhaps matches TRBD1 (6 bases). Germline CDR1 and CDR2: SGDLS and YYNGEE. The CDR3 contains 14 residues. Trimming cost V 3 bases and J 8 bases, with 14 bases left between them. Here the CDR3 reads CASSAQGGLEKLFF. In DNA, the CDR3 is TGTGCCAGCAGCGCACAGGGCGGCTTGGAAAAACTGTTTTTT. Looking up the rest from reference TRBV9 and TRBJ1-4 gives the full variable domain: DSGVTQTPKHLITATGQRVTLRCSPRSGDLSVYWYQQSLDQGLQFLIQYYNGEERAKGNILERFSAQQFPDLHSELNLSSLELGDSALYFCASSAQGGLEKLFFGSGTQLSVL.

This rearrangement joins TRBV4-1 to TRBJ2-7; TRBD1 aligns across 7 bases. The ends lost 0 bases at V and 6 bases at J; junction bases unmatched: 5. The CDR3 is 14 residues long. Looked up from germline, CDR1 is MGHRA and CDR2 is YSYEKL. In nucleotides, the CDR3 is TGCGCCAGCAGCCAAGATGGCAGGGGGACCGAGCAGTACTTC. Its translation is CASSQDGRGTEQYF.

J is TRBJ1-5 and V is TRBV4-1, with TRBD1 as a possible D gene (6 bases). This CDR3 comprises 15 residues. Germline V lookup: CDR1 MGHRA, CDR2 YSYEKL. Trimming left V 0 bases short and J 3 bases short, with 9 bases between. The CDR3 sequence is CASSQDGQLNQPQHF. CDR3 in DNA: TGCGCCAGCAGCCAAGATGGACAGCTCAATCAGCCCCAGCATTTT.

V gene TRBV30 combines with J gene TRBJ1-3; D remains unclear. Per the germline V gene, CDR1 is GTSNPN and CDR2 is SVGIG (reference sequence). V dropped 2 bases and J dropped 9 bases, with 11 bases sitting between them. This CDR3 has 12 residues. The DNA for the CDR3 is TGTGCCTGGAGTCCAGTCGGGTTCACCATATATTTT. Protein sequence: CAWSPVGFTIYF.

This clone was recorded once. This chain connects TRBV4-3 to TRBJ2-6, with a weak D call TRBD1 (5 bases). The CDR3 sequence is 18 residues long. Trimming pared 3 bases from V and 2 bases from J, leaving 17 bases between. Germline values: CDR1 LGHNA, CDR2 YSLEER. The CDR3 DNA reads as TGCGCCAGCAGCCAGGACACCACGTATATGACTGGGGCCAACGTCCTGACTTTC. This sequence encodes CASSQDTTYMTGANVLTF.

The V call is TRBV7-2, the J call TRBJ2-7; a possible D gene is TRBD2 (6 bases). Germline V gene lookup returns CDR1 SGHTA and CDR2 FQGNSA. The length of the CDR3 is 15 residues. Deletions cut 2 bases from V and 1 base from J, with 12 bases between. CDR3 coding DNA: TGTGCCAGCAGCTTACTAGGGACTCTTTCCTACGAGCAGTACTTC. This translates into CASSLLGTLSYEQYF.

The rearrangement uses TRBV5-4 and TRBJ1-3; D gene unclear. CDR1 SGHNT and CDR2 YYREEE come from the germline V gene (reference sequence). V lost 4 bases and J lost 3, with 5 bases in between. This CDR3 has 12 residues. The chain's CDR3 is CASSQGGNTIYF. The CDR3 DNA sequence: TGTGCCAGCAGCCAAGGTGGAAACACCATATATTTT.

This clone was detected once. The V and J genes are TRBV21-1 and TRBJ2-5; the D call of TRBD1 is as the table states it, not checked on the DNA. TRBV21-1 is a known pseudogene. There are 15 residues in the CDR3. The CDR3 spells CASSKAGQLQETQYF. For the CDR3, the DNA is TGTGCCAGCAGCAAAGCAGGACAGTTACAAGAGACCCAGTACTTC.